A selection of T cell receptor beta chains follows, all from one sample in a study of CD8+ T cells in alopecia areata. Method: immunoSEQ multiplex PCR; TCRdb's copy keeps in-frame clones and lacks some. There are roughly 140,000 clones in the sample; less than 65% occur only once, and 15% to 20% lies in the top ten. The sequences come from CD8+ T cells sorted from blood, collected at week 0. The source of these receptors is a human donor with alopecia areata. Each CDR3 is given with its conserved first and last residue. A D gene is named only where the DNA matches it firmly. Size tells how often a clone was seen (once, few, many) or the class of an expanded clone, and some rows leave it out.

D gene,J gene,clone size,V gene,CDR3 protein,CDR3 DNA
TRBD1,TRBJ2-2,few,TRBV30,CAWSSGTGMAGELFF,TGTGCCTGGAGTTCCGGGACAGGGATGGCCGGGGAGCTGTTTTTT
.,TRBJ2-4,.,TRBV2,CASRVGLAKNIQYF,TGTGCCAGCCGAGTGGGGCTAGCCAAAAACATTCAGTACTTC
.,TRBJ2-3,.,TRBV9,CASSVRAVTSTDTQYF,TGTGCCAGCAGCGTACGGGCGGTAACTAGCACAGATACGCAGTATTTT
.,TRBJ2-1,.,TRBV29-1,CSVDASGGEQFF,TGCAGCGTTGATGCCTCGGGGGGCGAGCAGTTCTTC
TRBD1,TRBJ1-2,.,TRBV6-5,CASSYSSGTGHGYTF,TGTGCCAGCAGTTACTCGTCCGGGACAGGGCATGGCTACACCTTC
.,TRBJ2-3,.,TRBV30,CALTDSTDTQYF,TGTGCCTTGACAGACAGCACAGATACGCAGTATTTT
TRBD2,TRBJ2-1,.,TRBV7-6,CASSPGTTNNEQFF,TGTGCCAGCAGCCCAGGGACTACGAACAATGAGCAGTTCTTC
.,TRBJ2-7,once,TRBV29-1,CSVAGGLNYEQYF,TGCAGCGTTGCTGGGGGTCTCAACTACGAGCAGTACTTC
.,TRBJ2-7,few,TRBV30,CAWTTGGEQYF,TGTGCCTGGACGACAGGCGGAGAGCAGTACTTC
.,TRBJ1-2,few,TRBV29-1,CSVGNEGYTF,TGCAGCGTTGGGAATGAGGGCTACACCTTC
.,TRBJ2-5,.,TRBV25-1,CASSEGGRGETQYF,TGTGCCAGCAGTGAAGGGGGGCGCGGAGAGACCCAGTACTTC
TRBD1,TRBJ1-2,.,TRBV29-1,CSVDRTGGDHGYTF,TGCAGCGTTGACCGGACAGGGGGGGATCATGGCTACACCTTC
TRBD2,TRBJ2-1,.,TRBV4-3,CASSRGLAGDYNEQFF,TGCGCCAGCAGCCGGGGACTAGCGGGGGACTACAATGAGCAGTTCTTC
.,TRBJ2-7,.,TRBV30,CAWRDPGDVYEQYF,TGTGCCTGGAGGGACCCAGGGGACGTATACGAGCAGTACTTC
.,TRBJ2-3,few,TRBV29-1,CSVVEGVTDTQYF,TGCAGCGTTGTGGAGGGGGTAACAGATACGCAGTATTTT
.,TRBJ2-3,few,TRBV6-5,CASSGGYTDTQYF,TGTGCCAGCAGCGGGGGATACACAGATACGCAGTATTTT
TRBD1,TRBJ1-5,.,TRBV4-3,CASSQDRGLRPQHF,TGCGCCAGCAGCCAAGACAGGGGGCTCCGGCCCCAGCATTTT
.,TRBJ1-1,few,TRBV7-9,CASSPRSHTEAFF,TGTGCCAGCAGCCCCCGGTCCCACACTGAAGCTTTCTTT
.,TRBJ1-2,.,TRBV13,CASSPRTDLVYGYTF,TGTGCCAGCAGCCCACGGACGGATCTCGTCTATGGCTACACCTTC
TRBD2,TRBJ2-3,.,TRBV25-1,CASSRLAGETDTQYF,TGTGCCAGCAGCAGACTAGCGGGGGAAACAGATACGCAGTATTTT
TRBD1,TRBJ2-7,few,TRBV5-6,CASSLGTDRGYEQYF,TGTGCCAGCAGCTTGGGGACCGACAGGGGCTACGAGCAGTACTTC
.,TRBJ2-1,.,TRBV15,CATSRDGGNNEQFF,TGTGCCACCAGCAGAGATGGGGGGAACAATGAGCAGTTCTTC